These 27 T cell receptor beta chains share one sample of origin, sequenced in a study of OX40 agonist ivuxolimab in advanced cancers. Only in-frame clones appear in the TCRdb table, and some are missing; sequencing was by immunoSEQ multiplex PCR. Of 55,000 to 75,000 clones listed, about 90% were seen once; the top ten hold roughly 3.8%. The specimen comprised CD4+ or CD8+ T cells sorted from blood, sampled in a trial of the OX40 agonist ivuxolimab. The origin of the receptors is an adult with an advanced solid tumor such as melanoma, head and neck, liver or kidney cancer.

The CDR3: CASSAWEPTGELFF. CDR3 in DNA: TGTGCCAGCAGCGCCTGGGAGCCCACCGGGGAGCTGTTTTTT. The chain joins TRBV9 to TRBJ2-2; D is perhaps TRBD2 (5 bases). Trimming took off 3 bases at V and 4 bases at J, with 10 bases between the two ends. CDR1 is SGDLS and CDR2 is YYNGEE in the germline V gene. This CDR3 is 14 amino acids long.

The chain is built from TRBV19 and TRBJ1-5, with TRBD1 matching 8 bases. The CDR3 has 19 residues. CDR1 LNHDA and CDR2 SQIVND come from the germline V gene (reference sequence). Trimming removed 7 bases from V and 0 bases from J; junction bases left unmatched: 17. This chain's CDR3 is CASTPDRDVLEYSNQPQHF. In DNA, the CDR3 is TGTGCCAGTACCCCGGACAGGGACGTACTCGAATATAGCAATCAGCCCCAGCATTTT.

V usage is TRBV19 and J usage is TRBJ2-3; the D gene is possibly TRBD2 (6 bases). CDR3 length equals 16 residues. CDR1 and CDR2 from the germline V gene are LNHDA and SQIVND (reference sequence). V lost 6 bases and J 0 bases, leaving 16 bases between the germline ends. DNA of the CDR3: TGTGCCAGTAGCGGGGGATTAGCGGTGAGCACAGATACGCAGTATTTT. It yields the protein CASSGGLAVSTDTQYF.

This rearrangement joins TRBV2 to TRBJ2-1; 8 nucleotides align to TRBD1. Germline assignment: CDR1 SNHLY and CDR2 FYNNEI. The CDR3 length is 13 residues. The V gene end was trimmed by 7 bases and the J gene end by 7 bases; junction bases not matched to a gene: 6. The CDR3 DNA is TGTGCCAGCATAGCAGGGGGCGCGAATGAGCAGTTCTTC. This gives the protein CASIAGGANEQFF.

The chain joins TRBV19 to TRBJ1-5; tentative D call: TRBD1 (5 bases). The V gene's germline CDR1 is LNHDA and CDR2 SQIVND (reference sequence). The CDR3 totals 15 residues. V was clipped by 8 bases and J by 0 bases, with 14 bases between them. As DNA, the CDR3 is TGTGCCAGTGAAGGGGCAGCTTATAGCAATCAGCCCCAGCATTTT. Translated: CASEGAAYSNQPQHF.

The CDR3 here is CASSPPGQADTQYF. CDR3 DNA sequence: TGCGCCAGCAGTCCCCCAGGGCAGGCAGATACGCAGTATTTT. This chain connects TRBV23-1 to TRBJ2-3; tentatively, D is TRBD1 (5 bases). TRBV23-1 is flagged as an ORF with uncertain function. V dropped 4 bases and J dropped 4 bases, with 12 bases sitting between them. CDR3 length: 14 amino acids.

This clone has just one count. The chain couples TRBV5-1 to TRBJ1-1; no reliable D call. The germline V gene encodes CDR1 SGHRS and CDR2 YFSETQ. This CDR3 is built from 13 residues. V was trimmed by 0 bases and J by 0 bases, leaving 3 bases between them. CDR3 amino acids: CASSLGMNTEAFF. The CDR3 nucleotides read TGCGCCAGCAGCTTGGGGATGAACACTGAAGCTTTCTTT.

The chain employs TRBV7-9 and TRBJ2-7; D call uncertain. CDR3 size: 14 residues. The V end lost 1 base, the J end lost 6 bases, and 13 bases lay between the germline ends. Germline CDR1 reads SEHNR; CDR2 reads FQNEAQ (reference sequence). CDR3 amino acids: CASSLVPNLSEQYF. Written as DNA, the CDR3 is TGTGCCAGCAGCTTAGTTCCCAACCTGAGCGAGCAGTACTTC.

The CDR3 DNA sequence: TGTGCCAGCACCCTGACTAGCGGGAGGGCCTGGTACAATGAGCAGTTCTTC. Translation gives CASTLTSGRAWYNEQFF. The J gene is TRBJ2-1, the V gene TRBV28, with 14 bases identical to TRBD2. The V gene end was trimmed by 7 bases and the J gene end by 4 bases; junction bases not matched to a gene: 9. This CDR3 contains 17 residues. CDR1 MDHEN and CDR2 SYDVKM come from the germline V gene.

The chain employs TRBV13 and TRBJ2-7; D is undetermined. Germline V CDR1 and CDR2: PRHDT, FYEKMQ (reference sequence). CDR3 size: 12 residues. Trimming pared 0 bases from V and 8 bases from J, leaving 8 bases between. CDR3 nucleotide sequence: TGTGCCAGCAGCTTAGGTTGGAACCAGCAGTACTTC. This encodes CASSLGWNQQYF.

J is TRBJ1-6 and V is TRBV6-1, with a tentative D call TRBD1 (6 bases). V gave up 2 bases and J gave up 0 bases, with 8 bases separating them. The length of the CDR3 is 16 residues. The germline gives CDR1 MNHNS, CDR2 SASEGT. The CDR3 sequence: CASSETGHSYNSPLHF. The DNA for the CDR3 is TGTGCCAGCAGTGAAACAGGGCACTCCTATAATTCACCCCTCCACTTT.

The genes are TRBV6-5 and TRBJ2-1, with 8 bases that match TRBD1. V was clipped by 10 bases and J by 7 bases; unmatched bases: 3. Germline V gives CDR1 MNHEY, CDR2 SVGAGI. CDR3 length: 11 amino acids. CDR3 coding DNA: TGTGCCATCGGACAGGGAAATGAGCAGTTCTTC. Translation gives CAIGQGNEQFF.

The V and J genes are TRBV14 and TRBJ2-5; D might be TRBD2 (6 bases). V shed 4 bases and J shed 4 bases, with 22 bases lying between them. The CDR3 loop spans 17 amino acids. Germline V gene data show CDR1 as SGHDN and CDR2 as FVKESK. CDR3 sequence: CASSLDSTSGLRETQYF. The DNA for the CDR3 is TGTGCCAGCAGCCTGGACTCGACTTCGGGACTGCGAGAGACCCAGTACTTC.

The chain is built from TRBV5-8 and TRBJ2-5; 10 nucleotides align to TRBD1. CDR1 SGHTS and CDR2 YDEGEE come from the germline V gene. V was clipped by 4 bases and J by 0 bases; unmatched bases: 3. The CDR3 contains 15 residues. The CDR3 nucleotides read TGTGCCAGCAGCACCGGGACAGGGGACCAAGAGACCCAGTACTTC. This translates into CASSTGTGDQETQYF.

The rearrangement links TRBV7-8 to TRBJ2-1; TRBD2 aligns across 8 bases. The CDR3 extends over 15 amino acids. Germline loops: CDR1 SGHVS, CDR2 FQNEAQ. V dropped 6 bases and J dropped 6; count of bases not matched to a gene: 10. CDR3 sequence (DNA): TGTGCCAGCAGGGCGGGAGGCAAACTCTTCAATGAGCAGTTCTTC. Translating it yields CASRAGGKLFNEQFF.

The V gene is TRBV15, the J gene TRBJ2-7; D ambiguous. Looked up from germline, CDR1 is LNHNV and CDR2 is YYDKDF (reference sequence). With 0 bases removed from V and 3 bases from J, the gap between germline ends came to 9 bases. This CDR3 is 14 amino acids long. CDR3 sequence: CATSRDPVNYEQYF. CDR3 DNA: TGTGCCACCAGCAGAGATCCCGTAAACTACGAGCAGTACTTC.

This chain connects TRBV5-4 to TRBJ2-1; the match to TRBD2 covers 9 bases. The V gene end was trimmed by 0 bases and the J gene end by 6 bases; junction bases not matched to a gene: 10. Per the germline V gene, CDR1 is SGHNT and CDR2 is YYREEE (reference sequence). The CDR3 has 17 amino acids. The DNA for the CDR3 is TGTGCCAGCAGCTTGGGGGCTAGCGGGATAATCAGCAATGAGCAGTTCTTC. Amino acids: CASSLGASGIISNEQFF.

This chain connects TRBV10-2 to TRBJ2-1; D remains ambiguous. The V end lost 3 bases, the J end lost 9 bases, and 15 bases lay between the germline ends. Per the germline V gene, CDR1 is WSHSY and CDR2 is SAAADI. CDR3 length: 14 residues. CDR3 nucleotides: TGCGCCAGCAGTGATGGGTCATATTGGGTTGAGCAGTTCTTC. Protein sequence: CASSDGSYWVEQFF.

This clone was detected once. This rearrangement joins TRBV19 to TRBJ2-7, with D unclear. Germline CDR1 LNHDA, CDR2 SQIVND (reference sequence). This CDR3 has 13 amino acids. Trimming left V 6 bases short and J 0 bases short, with 9 bases between. The CDR3 loop reads CASSGASSYEQYF. CDR3 DNA sequence: TGTGCCAGTAGCGGCGCGAGCTCCTACGAGCAGTACTTC.

This clone was seen a few times. The V and J genes are TRBV4-3 and TRBJ2-7; 11 bases are a match to TRBD2. V lost 3 bases to trimming and J lost 6 bases; unmatched junction nucleotides: 4. Germline V gives CDR1 LGHNA, CDR2 YSLEER. This CDR3 is 14 amino acids long. The CDR3: CASSQGLAAIEQYF. The CDR3 coding sequence is TGCGCCAGCAGCCAGGGACTAGCGGCTATCGAGCAGTACTTC.

This chain connects TRBV2 to TRBJ2-3, with D unclear. Trimming removed 3 bases from V and 0 bases from J, with 10 bases in between. The CDR3 totals 15 residues. Germline V CDR1 and CDR2: SNHLY, FYNNEI. For the CDR3, the DNA is TGTGCCAGCAGTGATAACCCCTCTAGCACAGATACGCAGTATTTT. The encoded protein is CASSDNPSSTDTQYF.

This clone came up once. The J gene is TRBJ2-1, the V gene TRBV7-3; 13 bases line up with TRBD2. The CDR3 consists of 16 residues. Germline V gene lookup returns CDR1 SGHTA and CDR2 FQGTGA. V lost 1 base to trimming and J lost 4 bases; unmatched junction nucleotides: 1. The CDR3 bases are TGTGCCAGCAGCTTAAAGGGACTAGCGGGGTACAATGAGCAGTTCTTC. Translated: CASSLKGLAGYNEQFF. The complete variable domain, with remaining parts taken from reference TRBV7-3 and TRBJ2-1, reads GAGVSQTPSNKVTEKGKYVELRCDPISGHTALYWYRQSLGQGPEFLIYFQGTGAADDSGLPNDRFFAVRPEGSVSTLKIQRTERGDSAVYLCASSLKGLAGYNEQFFGPGTRLTVL.

V usage is TRBV28 and J usage is TRBJ2-5; D unclear. The germline V gene encodes CDR1 MDHEN and CDR2 SYDVKM. V lost 6 bases and J lost 7, with 12 bases in between. CDR3 length: 12 amino acids. This CDR3 is CASSIDPRTQYF. Here the CDR3 DNA reads TGTGCCAGCAGCATCGACCCCAGGACCCAGTACTTC. Filled out from reference TRBV28 and TRBJ2-5, the complete variable domain reads DVKVTQSSRYLVKRTGEKVFLECVQDMDHENMFWYRQDPGLGLRLIYFSYDVKMKEKGDIPEGYSVSREKKERFSLILESASTNQTSMYLCASSIDPRTQYFGPGTRLLVL.

The CDR3, as DNA: TGTGCCAGCTCACCCCCGGGACTAGCGGCCTACGAGCAGTACTTC. It is translated as CASSPPGLAAYEQYF. The chain is built from TRBV18 and TRBJ2-7, with 11 bases lining up with TRBD2. The CDR3 runs 15 residues. J was trimmed by 2 bases and V by 3 bases; bases with no gene match: 3. Germline V gene sequence: CDR1 KGHSH, CDR2 LQKENI.

This clone was observed once. The V gene is TRBV7-6, the J gene TRBJ2-3; 8 bases are a match to TRBD2. Germline V CDR1 and CDR2: SGHVS, FNYEAQ. This CDR3 region has 16 residues. V gave up 3 bases and J gave up 4 bases; unmatched junction bases: 9. The CDR3 coding sequence is TGTGCCAGCAGCTTCCAAGCGGGAGTTGGGCCAGATACGCAGTATTTT. It codes for CASSFQAGVGPDTQYF.

This chain joins TRBV2 and TRBJ2-5; 7 nucleotides align to TRBD1. CDR1 is SNHLY and CDR2 is FYNNEI in the germline V gene. The CDR3 covers 15 residues. With V trimmed by 3 bases and J by 2 bases, 6 bases remained unmatched. The CDR3 region has the DNA TGTGCCAGCAGTGATAGTGAGGGACAGCAAGAGACCCAGTACTTC. Amino acid sequence: CASSDSEGQQETQYF. Combining the CDR3 with reference TRBV2 and TRBJ2-5 gives the whole variable domain EPEVTQTPSHQVTQMGQEVILRCVPISNHLYFYWYRQILGQKVEFLVSFYNNEISEKSEIFDDQFSVERPDGSNFTLKIRSTKLEDSAMYFCASSDSEGQQETQYFGPGTRLLVL.

The chain has TRBV7-9 and TRBJ1-2; unclear D gene. Trimming cost V 2 bases and J 13 bases, with 14 bases left between them. Germline V gene data show CDR1 as SEHNR and CDR2 as FQNEAQ (reference sequence). This CDR3 spans 12 amino acids. The CDR3 sequence is CASSLLEHTGTF. Here the CDR3 DNA reads TGTGCCAGCAGCTTATTGGAGCATACCGGCACCTTC.